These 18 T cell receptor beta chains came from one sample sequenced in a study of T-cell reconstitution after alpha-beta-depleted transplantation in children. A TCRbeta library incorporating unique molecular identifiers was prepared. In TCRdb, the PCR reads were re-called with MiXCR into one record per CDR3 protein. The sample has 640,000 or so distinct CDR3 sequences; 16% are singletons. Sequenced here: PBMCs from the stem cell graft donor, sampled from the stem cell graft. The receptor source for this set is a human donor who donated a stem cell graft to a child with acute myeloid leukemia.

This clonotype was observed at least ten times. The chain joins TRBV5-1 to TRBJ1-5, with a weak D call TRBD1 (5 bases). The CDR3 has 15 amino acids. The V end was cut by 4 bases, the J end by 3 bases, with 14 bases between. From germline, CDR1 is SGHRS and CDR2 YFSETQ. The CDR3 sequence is CASSPSGVDNQPQHF. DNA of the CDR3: TGCGCCAGCAGCCCCTCGGGGGTCGACAATCAGCCCCAGCATTTT.

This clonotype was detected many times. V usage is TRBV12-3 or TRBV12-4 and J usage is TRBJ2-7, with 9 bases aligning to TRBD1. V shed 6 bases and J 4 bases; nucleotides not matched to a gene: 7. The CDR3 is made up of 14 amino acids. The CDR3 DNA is TGTGCCAGCAGCTCGGGACAGGGACGGTACGAGCAGTACTTC. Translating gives CASSSGQGRYEQYF.

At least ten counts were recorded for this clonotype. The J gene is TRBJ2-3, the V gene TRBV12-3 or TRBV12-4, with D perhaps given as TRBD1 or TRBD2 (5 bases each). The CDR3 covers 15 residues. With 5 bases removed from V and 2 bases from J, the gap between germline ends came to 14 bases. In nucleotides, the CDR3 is TGTGCCAGCAGTCCGGGACCAGTGTCCACAGATACGCAGTATTTT. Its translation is CASSPGPVSTDTQYF.

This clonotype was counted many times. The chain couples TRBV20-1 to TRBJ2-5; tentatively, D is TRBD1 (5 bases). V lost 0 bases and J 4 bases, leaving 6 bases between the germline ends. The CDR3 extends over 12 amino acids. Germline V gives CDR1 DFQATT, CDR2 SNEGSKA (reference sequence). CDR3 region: CSARDQGETQYF. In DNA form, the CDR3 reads TGCAGTGCTAGAGATCAGGGAGAGACCCAGTACTTC.

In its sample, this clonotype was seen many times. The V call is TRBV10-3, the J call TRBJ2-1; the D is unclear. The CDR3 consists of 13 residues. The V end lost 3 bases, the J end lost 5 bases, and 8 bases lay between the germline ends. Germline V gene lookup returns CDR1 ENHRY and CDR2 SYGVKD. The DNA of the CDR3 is TGTGCCATCAGTGACCCACTCGACAATGAGCAGTTCTTC. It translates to CAISDPLDNEQFF.

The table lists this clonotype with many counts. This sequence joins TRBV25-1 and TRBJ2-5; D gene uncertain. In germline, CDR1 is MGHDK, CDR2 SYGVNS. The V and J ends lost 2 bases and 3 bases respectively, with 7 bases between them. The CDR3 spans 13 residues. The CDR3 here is CASSEGREETQYF. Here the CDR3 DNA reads TGTGCCAGCAGTGAAGGACGGGAAGAGACCCAGTACTTC.

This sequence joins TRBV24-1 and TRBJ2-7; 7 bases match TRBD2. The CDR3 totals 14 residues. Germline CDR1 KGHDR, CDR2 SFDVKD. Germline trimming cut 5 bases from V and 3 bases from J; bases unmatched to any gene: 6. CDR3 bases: TGTGCCACCAGTGCCGCGGGGAGGGACTACGAGCAGTACTTC. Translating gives CATSAAGRDYEQYF.

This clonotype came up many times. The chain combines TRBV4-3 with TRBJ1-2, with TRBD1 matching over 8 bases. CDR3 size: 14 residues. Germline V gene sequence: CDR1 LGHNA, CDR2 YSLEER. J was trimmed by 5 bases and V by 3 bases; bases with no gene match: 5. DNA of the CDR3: TGCGCCAGCAGCCAGACGACAGGGGATTATGGCTACACCTTC. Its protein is CASSQTTGDYGYTF.

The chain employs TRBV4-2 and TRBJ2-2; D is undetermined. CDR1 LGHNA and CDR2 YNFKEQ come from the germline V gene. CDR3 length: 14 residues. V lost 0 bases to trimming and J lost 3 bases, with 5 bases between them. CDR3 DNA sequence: TGTGCCAGCAGCCAAGAGCCCTACACCGGGGAGCTGTTTTTT. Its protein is CASSQEPYTGELFF.

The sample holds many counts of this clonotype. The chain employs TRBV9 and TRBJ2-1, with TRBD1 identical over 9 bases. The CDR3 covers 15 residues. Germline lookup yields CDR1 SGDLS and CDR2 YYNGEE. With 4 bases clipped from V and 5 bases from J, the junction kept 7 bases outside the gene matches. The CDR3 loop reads CASSLVGTGNNEQFF. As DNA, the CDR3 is TGTGCCAGCAGCCTCGTTGGGACAGGGAACAATGAGCAGTTCTTC.

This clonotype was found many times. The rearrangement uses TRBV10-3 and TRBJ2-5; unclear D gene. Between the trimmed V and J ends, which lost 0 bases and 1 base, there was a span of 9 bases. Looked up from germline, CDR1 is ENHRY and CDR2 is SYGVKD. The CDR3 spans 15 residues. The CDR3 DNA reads TGTGCCATCAGTGAGTCAGGCACTACCCAAGAGACCCAGTACTTC. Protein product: CAISESGTTQETQYF.

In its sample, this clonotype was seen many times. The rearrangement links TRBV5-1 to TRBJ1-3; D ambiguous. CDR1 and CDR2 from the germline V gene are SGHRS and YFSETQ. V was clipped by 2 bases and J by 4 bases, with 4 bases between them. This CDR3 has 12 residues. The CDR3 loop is CASSLEGNTIYF. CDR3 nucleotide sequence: TGCGCCAGCAGCTTAGAGGGAAACACCATATATTTT.

The CDR3 bases are TGTGCCAGCAGCATCACAGGGCGCGAGCAGTTCTTC. This codes for CASSITGREQFF. The V call is TRBV6-2 or TRBV6-3, the J call TRBJ2-1; D may be TRBD1 (6 bases). The CDR3 spans 12 residues. V shed 6 bases and J shed 10 bases, with 13 bases lying between them. Germline lookup yields CDR1 MNHEY and CDR2 SVGEGT.

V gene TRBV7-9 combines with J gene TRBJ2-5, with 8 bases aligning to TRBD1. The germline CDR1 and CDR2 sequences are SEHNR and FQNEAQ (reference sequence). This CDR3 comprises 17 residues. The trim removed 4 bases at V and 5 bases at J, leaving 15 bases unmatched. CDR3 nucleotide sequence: TGTGCCAGCAGCTCTCTTCTTGGGGACAGGAGTTGGGAGACCCAGTACTTC. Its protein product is CASSSLLGDRSWETQYF.

DNA for the CDR3: TGCAGTGCTACCCTAGGAGGTGTGGATACTGAAGCTTTCTTT. Residues: CSATLGGVDTEAFF. J is TRBJ1-1 and V is TRBV20-1; the D is unclear. This CDR3 comprises 14 residues. Trimming pared 4 bases from V and 5 bases from J, leaving 17 bases between. Germline V gives CDR1 DFQATT, CDR2 SNEGSKA (reference sequence).

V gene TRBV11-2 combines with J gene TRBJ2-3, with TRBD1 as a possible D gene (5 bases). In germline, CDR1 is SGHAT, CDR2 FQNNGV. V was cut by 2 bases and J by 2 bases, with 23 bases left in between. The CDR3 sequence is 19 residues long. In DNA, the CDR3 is TGTGCCAGCAGCTTAATTGGGATAGGGGTACGGAAAACCACAGATACGCAGTATTTT. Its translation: CASSLIGIGVRKTTDTQYF.

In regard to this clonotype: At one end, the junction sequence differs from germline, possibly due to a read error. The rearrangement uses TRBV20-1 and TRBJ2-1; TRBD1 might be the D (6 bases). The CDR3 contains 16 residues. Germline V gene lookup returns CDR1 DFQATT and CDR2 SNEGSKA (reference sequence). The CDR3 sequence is CCARSTDRTPYNEQFF. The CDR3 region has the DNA TGCTGTGCTAGATCAACCGACAGGACCCCCTACAATGAGCAGTTCTTC.

In nucleotides, the CDR3 is TGTGCCAGCACCGCGGGGGCAGATAGCTCCTACGAGCAGTACTTC. This codes for CASTAGADSSYEQYF. The rearrangement links TRBV5-4 to TRBJ2-7; tentatively, D is TRBD2 (7 bases). Germline V gene lookup returns CDR1 SGHNT and CDR2 YYREEE (reference sequence). The CDR3 sequence is 15 residues long. The germline V and J ends were trimmed by 6 bases and 0 bases, with 16 bases remaining between them.